These 9 T cell receptor beta chains were sequenced from one sample in a study of Ad26.COV2.S vaccination and SARS-CoV-2 variants. TCRdb's copy holds only in-frame clones and misses some; the assay was immunoSEQ multiplex PCR. The sample yields hundreds of thousands of clones, 86% seen once. Regarding treatment: some 19 received Ad26.COV2.S at low or high dose, single or two shots; about 5 received placebo; per-sample allocation not given. Following the first vaccine or placebo injection, samples were taken on day 63. Sequences were derived from peripheral blood, sampled in a trial of Ad26.COV2.S vaccine versus placebo. These receptors were collected from a person between 18 and 65 years old who received the Ad26.COV2.S COVID-19 vaccine or a placebo.

The chain links TRBV19 to TRBJ2-5; 7 bases are shared with TRBD1. Germline V gene data show CDR1 as LNHDA and CDR2 as SQIVND (reference sequence). J was trimmed by 4 bases and V by 4 bases; bases with no gene match: 9. The CDR3 length is 15 residues. The CDR3 nucleotides read TGTGCCAGTAGTACCCTCTTTGACAGGGTAGAGACCCAGTACTTC. Its translation: CASSTLFDRVETQYF. Filled out from reference TRBV19 and TRBJ2-5, the complete variable domain reads DGGITQSPKYLFRKEGQNVTLSCEQNLNHDAMYWYRQDPGQGLRLIYYSQIVNDFQKGDIAEGYSVSREKKESFPLTVTSAQKNPTAFYLCASSTLFDRVETQYFGPGTRLLVL.

The J gene is TRBJ1-1, the V gene TRBV13; 8 bases are a match to TRBD1. Looked up from germline, CDR1 is PRHDT and CDR2 is FYEKMQ (reference sequence). The CDR3 runs to 14 residues. V trimming: 5 bases; J trimming: 4 bases; junction bases outside the gene matches: 6. The CDR3 protein is CASSLTGGSTEAFF. CDR3 nucleotide sequence: TGTGCCAGCAGCCTCACAGGGGGGAGCACTGAAGCTTTCTTT.

The chain is built from TRBV5-1 and TRBJ1-6; 10 bases are shared with TRBD1. There are 15 residues in the CDR3. Trimming at V came to 4 bases and at J to 6 bases, leaving 4 bases not matched to a gene. CDR1 is SGHRS, CDR2 YFSETQ, per germline. The CDR3 spells CASSLGQGSNSPLHF. The CDR3 nucleotides read TGCGCCAGCAGCCTGGGACAGGGGAGTAATTCACCCCTCCACTTT.

The chain combines TRBV19 with TRBJ2-2; no reliable D call. The V gene lost 7 bases and the J gene lost 3 bases, with 9 bases spanning the gap. CDR3 length: 13 amino acids. The germline CDR1 and CDR2 sequences are LNHDA and SQIVND (reference sequence). CDR3 loop: CASTPAYTGELFF. CDR3 in DNA: TGTGCCAGTACCCCTGCGTACACCGGGGAGCTGTTTTTT.

About this clone itself: Other DNA sequences in the same sample also yield this CDR3. The rearrangement joins TRBV29-1 to TRBJ1-1, with D maybe TRBD1 (5 bases). Between the trimmed V and J ends, which lost 4 bases and 1 base, there was a span of 7 bases. The CDR3 has 12 residues. Germline V CDR1 and CDR2: SQVTM, ANQGSEA. This CDR3 reads CSVGQGNTEAFF. The CDR3 coding sequence is TGCAGCGTTGGGCAGGGGAACACTGAAGCTTTCTTT.

This chain joins TRBV19 and TRBJ1-1, with TRBD1 matching 9 bases. Germline lookup yields CDR1 LNHDA and CDR2 SQIVND (reference sequence). This CDR3 has 14 residues. With 6 bases clipped from V and 5 bases from J, the junction kept 7 bases outside the gene matches. In DNA, the CDR3 is TGTGCCAGTAGGTGGACAGGGGTAAGGACTGAAGCTTTCTTT. It specifies CASRWTGVRTEAFF.

The chain is built from TRBV11-2 and TRBJ2-2; 10 bases align to TRBD1. V trimming: 2 bases; J trimming: 5 bases; junction bases outside the gene matches: 8. Germline loops: CDR1 SGHAT, CDR2 FQNNGV. The CDR3 consists of 17 residues. The CDR3 here is CASSLTMTGGPTGELFF. As DNA, the CDR3 is TGTGCCAGCAGCTTAACGATGACAGGGGGCCCAACCGGGGAGCTGTTTTTT. The full variable domain, its missing parts supplied by reference TRBV11-2 and TRBJ2-2, is EAGVAQSPRYKIIEKRQSVAFWCNPISGHATLYWYQQILGQGPKLLIQFQNNGVVDDSQLPKDRFSAERLKGVDSTLKIQPAKLEDSAVYLCASSLTMTGGPTGELFFGEGSRLTVL.

DNA of the CDR3: TGTGCCAGCAACCCAGGGGGACTAGCGGGTAACACAGATACGCAGTATTTT. This sequence encodes CASNPGGLAGNTDTQYF. The chain carries TRBV28 and TRBJ2-3; 12 positions agree with TRBD2. Germline V lookup: CDR1 MDHEN, CDR2 SYDVKM. CDR3 length equals 17 residues. The ends lost 7 bases at V and 2 bases at J; junction bases unmatched: 10.

This clone was detected once. The chain links TRBV11-2 to TRBJ2-1; 10 nucleotides agree with TRBD2. This CDR3 is built from 15 residues. The germline CDR1 and CDR2 sequences are SGHAT and FQNNGV. The trim removed 1 base at V and 5 bases at J, leaving 2 bases unmatched. The CDR3 bases are TGTGCCAGCAGCTTAGCTAGCGGGAGTCACAATGAGCAGTTCTTC. Translating gives CASSLASGSHNEQFF.